This TCR beta chain emerged from a study of blood T cells in healthy people across ages (dated by TCRdb to between 2014 and 2017). About the full investigation: In model experiments, roughly one uniquely barcoded TCR beta cDNA molecule per two T cells was captured by template switching. The study measured age-related changes in TCR beta repertoire diversity using deep sequencing normalized with unique cDNA molecular identifiers. The donors were split into four age groups: young (average around 15 years), middle-aged (about 40), aged (roughly 68) and long-lived (under 90). To avoid experimental bias, donors of different ages were spread randomly across the sequencing lanes. Two additional independent replicas of 1 million unique cDNA reads from the same blood draw were analyzed for two donors (one aged 18 to 30 and one aged 80 or older).

CDR1 and CDR2, per the germline V gene, are SGDLS and YYNGEE. A distance of 15 bases separates the germline ends of V and J, which lose 3 bases and 5 bases respectively. Taken from cysteine to phenylalanine, the CDR3 has 14 residues. The retained sequence is limited to the CDR3, 42 bases, with the frame set at the first base. Only a few counts were recorded for this clonotype. What this receptor recognizes is not known. The sample holds no much larger clone one base away, and base qualities are not on file. The library relied on 5' RACE. This sample was sequenced with an Illumina HiSeq 2500. A second PCR of about 6 to 11 cycles was run with a J-beta primer mix and a sample-barcoded 5' primer. Each TCR beta cDNA molecule received a unique molecular identifier from a template-switch 5' adaptor carrying 12 random nucleotides. Each sample yielded at least 3 million CDR3-containing paired-end reads. First-strand cDNA was synthesized from all RNA with the Mint cDNA synthesis kit, primed by a TRBC-specific oligonucleotide. Following uracil-DNA glycosylase treatment, a first 18-cycle PCR with universal primers M1SS and BC2_uni_R was performed on all cDNA. From the authors' description of their analysis: Each sample was normalized by randomly selecting 1 million high-quality reads, each carrying a distinct molecular identifier. Reads with shared molecular identifiers were discarded instead of being binned into consensus sequences. CDR3 identification, clonotype clustering and error correction used MiTCR with a Q25 quality threshold and the strictest error-elimination algorithm. Lower-bound total TCR beta diversity was estimated with a nonparametric unseen species model using Euler transformation. TCRdb reran the public reads through fastp at Q25 and MiXCR, keeping productive beta chains. Rows are combined by CDR3 protein, so each entry shows the most common genes and DNA. TCRdb, not the authors, supplied the V and J calls. Counted in this sample were approximately 1.5 million distinct CDR3 sequences; about 35% of them appeared once. The top ten constitute around 11% of the sample.

Findings and caveats that apply to the study as a whole: As age increased, observed TCR beta diversity per million T cells dropped in a roughly linear way, and a significant reduction was already evident by age 40. Compared with the aged group, the long-lived group had more naive CD4+ T cells, fewer expanded clones and increased TCR diversity, a pattern suggesting age selection. The CMV infection status of donors was not known, potentially confounding age-related changes in expanded clonotypes. A strong correlation was found between observed TCR beta diversity and the percentage of naive T cells measured by flow cytometry. Because profiling used bulk unsorted PBMCs, naive and antigen-experienced compartments could not be compared conclusively. Estimates of total diversity based on one million sequenced T cells were regarded as lower bounds and as underestimates.

Donors were 40 or so systemically healthy Caucasian individuals from Russia aged roughly 6 to 95 years. Each donor gave about 11 milliliters of peripheral blood, drawn into EDTA-treated Vacutainer tubes. PBMCs were isolated by Ficoll-Paque density-gradient centrifugation, with at least 7 million obtained per sample. Trizol reagent was used to extract total RNA from the PBMCs, yielding at least 5 micrograms per sample. The percentages of naive CD45RAhigh/CD27high T cells were determined by flow cytometry on a PBMC aliquot from every donor. The sample comprised blood. The chain links TRBV9 with TRBJ2-7, and possibly TRBD1, on 6 matching bases. This receptor was taken from a woman in her twenties or thirties in good health. The sequenced DNA: TGTGCCAGCAGCGCACAGGGTCTTCGTCACGAGCAGTACTTC. This encodes CASSAQGLRHEQYF.